The rows below give T cell receptor beta chains drawn from one sample of a study of T cells in localized non-small cell lung cancer. The repertoire was sequenced with immunoSEQ multiplex PCR; TCRdb's copy has only in-frame clones and lacks some. Altogether a few thousand clones are present, about 18% being singletons, with the ten largest covering approximately 12%. Sequenced here: lung tumor tissue, sampled before any cancer treatment. All receptors derive from a man aged 40 to 75 with stage I lung adenocarcinoma. The CDR3 runs from the conserved cysteine through the conserved F or W.

j_gene: TRBJ2-5; v_gene: TRBV29-1; CDR3aa: CSVGESTGRETQYF
j_gene: TRBJ2-5; v_gene: TRBV28; CDR3aa: CASSPLSTASQETQYF
j_gene: TRBJ1-2; v_gene: TRBV11-3; CDR3aa: CASSSLNNPSNYGYTF
j_gene: TRBJ2-1; v_gene: TRBV11-3; CDR3aa: CASEGLAASGSYNEQFF
j_gene: TRBJ1-5; v_gene: TRBV11-3; CDR3aa: CASSLLARRASGRDYQPQHF
j_gene: TRBJ2-1; v_gene: TRBV19; CDR3aa: CASSIAYGGHYEQFF
j_gene: TRBJ2-7; v_gene: TRBV9; CDR3aa: CASSEPRPPYEQYF
j_gene: TRBJ2-3; v_gene: TRBV6-8; CDR3aa: CASSYLRGTGVTSTDTQYF
j_gene: TRBJ1-5; v_gene: TRBV28; CDR3aa: CVAGTVVQPQHF
j_gene: TRBJ2-2; v_gene: TRBV7-5; CDR3aa: CASFSGRAVTGELFF
j_gene: TRBJ2-1; v_gene: TRBV30; CDR3aa: CAWSRDRDNEQFF
j_gene: TRBJ2-3; v_gene: TRBV11-3; CDR3aa: CASSLMGGTSTDTQYF
j_gene: TRBJ2-1; v_gene: TRBV6-8; CDR3aa: CASSPLANEQFF
j_gene: TRBJ1-4; v_gene: TRBV28; CDR3aa: CASSTGQWNEKLFF
j_gene: TRBJ2-3; v_gene: TRBV11-3; CDR3aa: CASSFSGTTDTQYF
j_gene: TRBJ2-3; v_gene: TRBV11-3; CDR3aa: CASSLRPSDLADTQYF
j_gene: TRBJ2-3; v_gene: TRBV12-5; CDR3aa: CASAKAGTGWGDTQYF
j_gene: TRBJ1-1; v_gene: TRBV19; CDR3aa: CASSLTGVNTEAFF
j_gene: TRBJ2-5; v_gene: TRBV9; CDR3aa: CASSVGTAQETQYF
j_gene: TRBJ1-5; v_gene: TRBV11-3; CDR3aa: CASSQGSEGISNQPQHF
j_gene: TRBJ2-1; v_gene: TRBV1; CDR3aa: CASSQEASGGTLIYEQFF
j_gene: TRBJ1-1; v_gene: TRBV11-3; CDR3aa: CASSVRPRGYTEAFF
j_gene: TRBJ1-5; v_gene: TRBV6-8; CDR3aa: CASSAVRHPDQPQHF
j_gene: TRBJ2-5; v_gene: TRBV15; CDR3aa: CATSRVSEQETQYF
j_gene: TRBJ2-2; v_gene: TRBV25-1; CDR3aa: CASLGTSGRARPGELFF
j_gene: TRBJ2-2; v_gene: TRBV6-8; CDR3aa: CASSDTNTGELFF
j_gene: TRBJ2-2; v_gene: TRBV6-8; CDR3aa: CAISGTSGSELFF
j_gene: TRBJ2-1; v_gene: TRBV5-1; CDR3aa: CASSSPGLGDEQFF
j_gene: TRBJ1-5; v_gene: TRBV6-1; CDR3aa: CASSEGGVGNQPQHF
j_gene: TRBJ2-2; v_gene: TRBV15; CDR3aa: CATSREQGGNTGELFF
j_gene: TRBJ2-2; v_gene: TRBV11-3; CDR3aa: CASSGQGGTGELFF
j_gene: TRBJ2-7; v_gene: TRBV11-3; CDR3aa: CASSLVGGQGVYEQYF
j_gene: TRBJ1-1; v_gene: TRBV11-3; CDR3aa: CASSTQRLNTEAFF
j_gene: TRBJ2-5; v_gene: TRBV30; CDR3aa: CAWRGGASGSQETQYF
j_gene: TRBJ2-7; v_gene: TRBV19; CDR3aa: CASSGRQGAYEQYF
j_gene: TRBJ2-1; v_gene: TRBV19; CDR3aa: CASSIYREGSSYNEQFF
j_gene: TRBJ1-2; v_gene: TRBV7-2; CDR3aa: CASTPGGNYGYTF
j_gene: TRBJ2-3; v_gene: TRBV11-3; CDR3aa: CASSLSGGADTQYF
j_gene: TRBJ1-1; v_gene: TRBV7-2; CDR3aa: CASSSQVNTEAFF
j_gene: TRBJ1-2; v_gene: TRBV6-8; CDR3aa: CASSYGTGGNGYTF